Sequencing of this TCR beta chain was carried out in a study of cytomegalovirus exposure and HLA in healthy donors. Findings of the study overall: CMV antigen specificity was confirmed in vitro for a few CMV-associated chains.

Sequenced by immunoSEQ multiplex PCR; TCRdb stores in-frame clones only, minus some. This sample carries 300,000 to 350,000 clones, over 75% of them seen once, and the ten largest clones take more than 0.95%. About this clone itself: The antigen remains unidentified.

This receptor was taken from a man aged 25 to 40 in good health and CMV-seronegative. Sequencing was done on a sample of PBMCs.

CDR3: CASSGTGGYQETQYF. The CDR3 nucleotides read TGTGCCAGTAGTGGCACCGGGGGGTATCAAGAGACCCAGTACTTC. The chain carries TRBV19 and TRBJ2-5; 7 bases fit TRBD2. Trimming at V came to 5 bases and at J to 2 bases, leaving 8 bases not matched to a gene. This CDR3 contains 15 residues. CDR1 is LNHDA, CDR2 SQIVND, per germline (reference sequence).